This entry features one T cell receptor (beta chain) sequence. Antigen specificity is unknown. Sorting yielded triplicates of more than 250,000 cells for each CD8+ T cell subset. Naive CD8+ T cells were CD45RO-CCR7+CD27+CD95-. This entry is derived from a study of CXCR3-negative and CXCR3-positive naive CD8 T cells. Study-wide context: A total of about 135 million TRB reads was generated, with about 1.5 +/- 0.3 million per library. Study findings and constraints: In cryopreserved cells, CXCR3 expression partially decreased, and fresh PBMCs were used in most assays.

Researchers prepared the TRB cDNA libraries using 5' RACE with UMI labels. TCRdb re-called the 5' RACE reads, yielding one record per CDR3 amino acid sequence without DNA. The table lists 65,000 to 75,000 distinct CDR3 sequences, with about 1.5% in the top ten. Germline V gene sequence: CDR1 SEHNR, CDR2 FQNEAQ (reference sequence). The CDR3 runs to 19 residues. This receptor was taken from a human donor in good health. Some clones in this sample may be carry-over from other donors' samples. Sequences were obtained from naive CXCR3- CD8+ T cells from blood. Specified subset: CD45RO-CCR7+CD27+CD95- naive CD8+ T cells lacking CXCR3 (TNR3-). The chain recombines TRBV7-9 with TRBJ2-6; there is no DNA to check the TCRdb D call of TRBD1. This CDR3 is CASSLSQTGLSSGANVLTF.